The clone carrying this T cell receptor beta chain occurred once. Its specificity is unknown. Assay: immunoSEQ multiplex PCR; the TCRdb copy retains only in-frame clones and omits some. The sample has around 130,000 clones; 92% are singletons. CDR1 SGHAT and CDR2 FQNNGV come from the germline V gene. This CDR3 has 15 amino acids. V lost 0 bases, J lost 2 bases, and 10 bases lay in between. The data were obtained in a study of T cell responses to AZD1222 COVID-19 vaccine. Notes on the study in general: As reported, nearly half of all spike-specific TCRs target variant regions that are unmutated. Most donors were white British and more were female, and clonal diversity was possibly underestimated. Spike as a whole was targeted by vaccine-associated CD4 TCRs, dominant at 160-218 and 743-854.

The sequence came from an adult in good health. The chain has TRBV11-2 and TRBJ1-2; D remains unclear. The source was peripheral blood, collected on day 0 of AZD1222 vaccination. The DNA for the CDR3 is TGTGCCAGCAGCTTAGATGTTGGAGGGAACTATGGCTACACCTTC. Protein sequence: CASSLDVGGNYGYTF.